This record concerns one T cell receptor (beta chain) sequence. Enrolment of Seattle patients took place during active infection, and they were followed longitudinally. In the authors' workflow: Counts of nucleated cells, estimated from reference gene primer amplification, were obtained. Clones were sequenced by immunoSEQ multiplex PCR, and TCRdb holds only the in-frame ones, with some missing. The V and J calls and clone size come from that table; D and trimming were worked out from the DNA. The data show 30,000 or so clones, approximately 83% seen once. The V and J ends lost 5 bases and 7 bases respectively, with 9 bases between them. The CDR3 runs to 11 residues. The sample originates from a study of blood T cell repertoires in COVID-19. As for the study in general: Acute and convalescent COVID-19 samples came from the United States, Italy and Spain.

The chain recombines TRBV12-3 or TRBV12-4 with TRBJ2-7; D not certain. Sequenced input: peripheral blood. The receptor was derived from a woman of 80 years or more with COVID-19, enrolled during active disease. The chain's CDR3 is CASSHRREQYF. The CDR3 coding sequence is TGTGCCAGCAGTCACCGGCGGGAGCAGTACTTC.